The 27 T cell receptor beta chains below all came from one sample that was sequenced in a study of Ad26.COV2.S vaccination and SARS-CoV-2 variants. Sequencing used immunoSEQ multiplex PCR; TCRdb keeps in-frame clones, though not all of them. This table has roughly 680,000 clones, 89% appearing once. The treatment here: some 20 received Ad26.COV2.S at low or high dose, single or two shots; 5 received placebo; per-sample allocation not given. At day 63 after the first vaccine or placebo injection, samples were drawn. The sequencing here drew on peripheral blood, taken in a trial of Ad26.COV2.S vaccine versus placebo. These receptors were obtained from a person aged 18-65 years who received the Ad26.COV2.S COVID-19 vaccine or a placebo.

The V and J genes are TRBV13 and TRBJ2-3; D not resolved. V lost 6 bases, J lost 3 bases, and 13 bases lay in between. CDR1 is PRHDT and CDR2 is FYEKMQ in the germline V gene (reference sequence). The CDR3 length is 14 residues. CDR3 nucleotides: TGTGCCAGCAGGGAAGCAAGCCTTACAGATACGCAGTATTTT. Its translation is CASREASLTDTQYF.

The chain's CDR3 is CASSLLGLNTEAFF. In DNA form, the CDR3 reads TGTGCCAGCAGCTTGCTTGGCTTGAACACTGAAGCTTTCTTT. The chain recombines TRBV7-9 with TRBJ1-1; D gene uncertain. Germline V lookup: CDR1 SEHNR, CDR2 FQNEAQ (reference sequence). Trimming stripped 3 bases from V and 0 bases from J, with 8 bases between. This CDR3 has 14 amino acids.

The gene calls are TRBV5-4 and TRBJ1-6; D not certain. The CDR3 sequence is 14 residues long. CDR1 is SGHNT and CDR2 is YYREEE in the germline V gene (reference sequence). Between the trimmed V and J ends, which lost 0 bases and 4 bases, there was a span of 5 bases. The DNA for the CDR3 is TGTGCCAGCAGCTTGGAACAGTATAATTCACCCCTCCACTTT. It is translated as CASSLEQYNSPLHF.

This clone appeared a single time. The chain carries TRBV10-3 and TRBJ2-2; perhaps D is TRBD1 or TRBD2 (6 bases each). Germline V gene lookup returns CDR1 ENHRY and CDR2 SYGVKD. This CDR3 has 15 amino acids. The V end was cut by 7 bases, the J end by 2 bases, with 14 bases between. In DNA form, the CDR3 reads TGTGCCATCACTGGAGGGGGACCTAACACCGGGGAGCTGTTTTTT. It is translated as CAITGGGPNTGELFF.

The V and J genes are TRBV19 and TRBJ2-5, with D perhaps TRBD2 (6 bases). Germline lookup yields CDR1 LNHDA and CDR2 SQIVND (reference sequence). V shed 3 bases and J shed 2 bases, with 19 bases lying between them. The CDR3 loop spans 17 amino acids. The CDR3 bases are TGTGCCAGTAGTATGGGAGGACCGGGGATATTACAAGAGACCCAGTACTTC. Amino acids: CASSMGGPGILQETQYF.

This clone has just a few counts. This chain joins TRBV4-2 and TRBJ2-5; 14 positions agree with TRBD2. Germline V lookup: CDR1 LGHNA, CDR2 YNFKEQ. The CDR3 loop spans 20 amino acids. V gave up 3 bases and J gave up 4 bases; unmatched junction bases: 16. The CDR3 DNA follows: TGTGCCAGCAGCCACCCGACTAGCGGGGGGGCCAGGGGGGTGTTAGAGACCCAGTACTTC. Protein: CASSHPTSGGARGVLETQYF.

V usage is TRBV18 and J usage is TRBJ2-1; D is unclear. Germline V gene data show CDR1 as KGHSH and CDR2 as LQKENI. The CDR3 loop spans 14 amino acids. Between the trimmed V and J ends, which lost 3 bases and 3 bases, there was a span of 9 bases. The CDR3 loop is CASSPRLSYNEQFF. The DNA of the CDR3 is TGTGCCAGCTCACCTCGGCTAAGCTACAATGAGCAGTTCTTC.

The rearrangement uses TRBV7-2 and TRBJ1-5; 9 nucleotides align to TRBD1. In germline, CDR1 is SGHTA, CDR2 FQGNSA. This CDR3 is built from 17 residues. V shed 5 bases, J shed 4 bases, and the junction held 12 bases outside the gene matches. The CDR3 region has the DNA TGTGCCAGCAGCGTAAGCCCGGGACAGGGTGGAAATCAGCCCCAGCATTTT. Amino acid sequence: CASSVSPGQGGNQPQHF. Variable domain in full (rest from reference TRBV7-2 and TRBJ1-5): GAGVSQSPSNKVTEKGKDVELRCDPISGHTALYWYRQSLGQGLEFLIYFQGNSAPDKSGLPSDRFSAERTGGSVSTLTIQRTQQEDSAVYLCASSVSPGQGGNQPQHFGDGTRLSIL.

V usage is TRBV7-2 and J usage is TRBJ2-5, with 7 bases lining up with TRBD1. V shed 3 bases, J shed 5 bases, and the junction held 12 bases outside the gene matches. The CDR3 length is 16 residues. The germline CDR1 and CDR2 sequences are SGHTA and FQGNSA. CDR3 DNA sequence: TGTGCCAGCAGCTTGTCCCCGGCAGGGGGTCACGAGACCCAGTACTTC. Translation: CASSLSPAGGHETQYF.

The J gene is TRBJ1-1, the V gene TRBV4-2; TRBD1 aligns across 7 bases. Germline CDR1 LGHNA, CDR2 YNFKEQ. The CDR3 contains 14 residues. V was pared by 1 base and J by 10 bases, with 9 bases of the junction left unmatched. CDR3: CASSQGQGVKGAFF. The CDR3 nucleotides read TGTGCCAGCAGCCAAGGGCAGGGGGTAAAAGGAGCTTTCTTT.

The V and J genes are TRBV15 and TRBJ2-1, with TRBD2 matching 7 bases. The CDR3 spans 13 residues. Per germline, CDR1 LNHNV and CDR2 YYDKDF (reference sequence). V lost 4 bases and J lost 5; bases outside the gene matches: 2. CDR3 DNA sequence: TGTGCCACCAGCACGGGGGGAAACAATGAGCAGTTCTTC. It yields the protein CATSTGGNNEQFF.

V is TRBV19 and J is TRBJ1-5; perhaps TRBD1 as D (6 bases). CDR1 and CDR2 (germline): LNHDA, SQIVND (reference sequence). The CDR3 covers 14 residues. Trimming removed 8 bases at V and 0 bases at J, with 11 bases between. CDR3 bases: TGTGCCAGTGGGGACACTGGTAGCAATCAGCCCCAGCATTTT. Amino acid sequence: CASGDTGSNQPQHF.

This CDR3 is CASSTEFNYGYTF. CDR3 bases: TGTGCCAGCAGTACGGAATTCAACTATGGCTACACCTTC. The V and J genes are TRBV25-1 and TRBJ1-2; D call uncertain. Trimming removed 5 bases at V and 2 bases at J, with 9 bases between. From germline, CDR1 is MGHDK and CDR2 SYGVNS. The CDR3 is 13 residues long.

The rearrangement uses TRBV5-1 and TRBJ1-3; D not resolved. Trimming pared 0 bases from V and 0 bases from J, leaving 7 bases between. This CDR3 has 15 amino acids. In germline, CDR1 is SGHRS, CDR2 YFSETQ. The CDR3 DNA sequence: TGCGCCAGCAGCTTGGACGGACTCTCTGGAAACACCATATATTTT. Translated: CASSLDGLSGNTIYF.

This chain joins TRBV19 and TRBJ1-3, with D hard to call. Germline V gene lookup returns CDR1 LNHDA and CDR2 SQIVND (reference sequence). The V end lost 7 bases, the J end lost 3 bases, and 13 bases lay between the germline ends. This CDR3 contains 14 residues. The CDR3 region has the DNA TGTGCCAGTATAAAGGCGGGAAATGGAAACACCATATATTTT. Its protein product is CASIKAGNGNTIYF.

This clone was seen at least ten times. The CDR3 spells CASSLGDRNTGELFF. The DNA for the CDR3 is TGTGCCAGCAGCTTAGGTGACAGGAACACCGGGGAGCTGTTTTTT. This chain connects TRBV7-3 to TRBJ2-2; D may be TRBD1 (5 bases). V was pared by 2 bases and J by 1 base, with 8 bases between. Germline assignment: CDR1 SGHTA and CDR2 FQGTGA. The CDR3 is 15 residues long.

The rearrangement uses TRBV30 and TRBJ1-3, with a weak D call TRBD1 (6 bases). Trimming left V 3 bases short and J 4 bases short, with 13 bases between. CDR1 is GTSNPN, CDR2 SVGIG, per germline (reference sequence). This CDR3 is 14 amino acids long. CDR3 nucleotide sequence: TGTGCCTGGAGAGATCAGGGGAACGGAAACACCATATATTTT. As protein: CAWRDQGNGNTIYF. Complete variable domain (other parts from reference TRBV30 and TRBJ1-3): SQTIHQWPATLVQPVGSPLSLECTVEGTSNPNLYWYRQAAGRGLQLLFYSVGIGQISSEVPQNLSASRPQDRQFILSSKKLLLSDSGFYLCAWRDQGNGNTIYFGEGSWLTVV.

This sequence joins TRBV11-2 and TRBJ2-7; D ambiguous. V lost 2 bases to trimming and J lost 1 base, with 9 bases between them. The germline V gene has CDR1 SGHAT and CDR2 FQNNGV. The CDR3 consists of 14 residues. CDR3 in amino acids: CASSLIGSSYEQYF. The CDR3 DNA is TGTGCCAGCAGCTTAATCGGCTCGTCCTACGAGCAGTACTTC.

The chain uses TRBV30 and TRBJ2-3, with D perhaps TRBD1 (6 bases). There are 13 residues in the CDR3. In germline, CDR1 is GTSNPN, CDR2 SVGIG (reference sequence). Trimming took 5 bases from V and 5 from J, leaving 14 bases between them. CDR3 in DNA: TGTGCCTGGCGGACAGCCCCCGGAGATACGCAGTATTTT. It yields the protein CAWRTAPGDTQYF. The full variable domain, in which reference TRBV30 and TRBJ2-3 provide the parts outside the CDR3, is SQTIHQWPATLVQPVGSPLSLECTVEGTSNPNLYWYRQAAGRGLQLLFYSVGIGQISSEVPQNLSASRPQDRQFILSSKKLLLSDSGFYLCAWRTAPGDTQYFGPGTRLTVL.

The chain joins TRBV7-8 to TRBJ1-1; 8 bases map to TRBD1. In germline, CDR1 is SGHVS, CDR2 FQNEAQ. Trimming removed 3 bases from V and 4 bases from J; junction bases left unmatched: 13. The CDR3 loop spans 17 amino acids. The CDR3 sequence is CASSLTGDRRRSTEAFF. In DNA, the CDR3 is TGTGCCAGCAGCTTGACGGGGGACAGGCGTAGGAGCACTGAAGCTTTCTTT.

V usage is TRBV6-5 and J usage is TRBJ2-2; the D gene is possibly TRBD1 (5 bases). CDR1 and CDR2 (germline): MNHEY, SVGAGI. The CDR3 loop spans 15 amino acids. The V gene lost 0 bases and the J gene lost 4 bases, with 9 bases spanning the gap. CDR3 in DNA: TGTGCCAGCAGTTACTCAGGGGCGCGCACCGGGGAGCTGTTTTTT. It yields the protein CASSYSGARTGELFF.

The chain employs TRBV27 and TRBJ1-6, with a weak D call TRBD1 (5 bases). The CDR3 totals 18 residues. The germline CDR1 and CDR2 sequences are MNHEY and SMNVEV (reference sequence). V gave up 5 bases and J gave up 0 bases, with 17 bases separating them. The CDR3 coding sequence is TGTGCCAGCAGTCCAGATCCTGACAGTAGCTCCTATAATTCACCCCTCCACTTT. Its translation is CASSPDPDSSSYNSPLHF.

This rearrangement joins TRBV4-2 to TRBJ2-1; D remains unclear. The CDR3 contains 11 residues. Germline CDR1 is LGHNA and CDR2 is YNFKEQ. V shed 1 base and J shed 9 bases, with 4 bases lying between them. Here the CDR3 reads CASSQVAEQFF. CDR3 in DNA: TGTGCCAGCAGCCAAGTGGCTGAGCAGTTCTTC.

The rearrangement uses TRBV11-2 and TRBJ1-5; weak D call: TRBD1 (6 bases). V was shortened by 5 bases and J by 2 bases, with 13 bases between the two germline ends. This CDR3 is 15 amino acids long. Germline V lookup: CDR1 SGHAT, CDR2 FQNNGV. CDR3 sequence (DNA): TGTGCCAGCAGCACGACAGGTAGGGGCAATCAGCCCCAGCATTTT. Translation: CASSTTGRGNQPQHF.

With regard to this clone: This sample includes further DNA sequences coding for the same CDR3. The rearrangement links TRBV6-5 to TRBJ1-1; tentative D call: TRBD1 (5 bases). Trimming left V 0 bases short and J 1 base short, with 9 bases between. Per germline, CDR1 MNHEY and CDR2 SVGAGI. This CDR3 is built from 15 residues. In nucleotides, the CDR3 is TGTGCCAGCAGTTACTCGACCGGACAGAACACTGAAGCTTTCTTT. Translation: CASSYSTGQNTEAFF.

The V gene is TRBV7-9, the J gene TRBJ2-7; D not resolved. V lost 2 bases and J lost 5, with 10 bases in between. The V gene's germline CDR1 is SEHNR and CDR2 FQNEAQ (reference sequence). CDR3 length: 13 amino acids. CDR3 residues: CASSLPGTHEQYF. For the CDR3, the DNA is TGTGCCAGCAGCTTACCAGGTACCCACGAGCAGTACTTC.

In its sample, this clone was seen a few times. This chain uses TRBV9 with TRBJ1-6; tentative D call: TRBD1 (5 bases). V was shortened by 4 bases and J by 7 bases, with 12 bases between the two germline ends. The CDR3 runs 14 residues. Per germline, CDR1 SGDLS and CDR2 YYNGEE. The CDR3: CASSLTVGNSPLHF. The CDR3 DNA reads as TGTGCCAGCAGCCTGACAGTTGGGAATTCACCCCTCCACTTT. Based on the CDR3 plus reference TRBV9 and TRBJ1-6, the full variable domain is DSGVTQTPKHLITATGQRVTLRCSPRSGDLSVYWYQQSLDQGLQFLIQYYNGEERAKGNILERFSAQQFPDLHSELNLSSLELGDSALYFCASSLTVGNSPLHFGNGTRLTVT.